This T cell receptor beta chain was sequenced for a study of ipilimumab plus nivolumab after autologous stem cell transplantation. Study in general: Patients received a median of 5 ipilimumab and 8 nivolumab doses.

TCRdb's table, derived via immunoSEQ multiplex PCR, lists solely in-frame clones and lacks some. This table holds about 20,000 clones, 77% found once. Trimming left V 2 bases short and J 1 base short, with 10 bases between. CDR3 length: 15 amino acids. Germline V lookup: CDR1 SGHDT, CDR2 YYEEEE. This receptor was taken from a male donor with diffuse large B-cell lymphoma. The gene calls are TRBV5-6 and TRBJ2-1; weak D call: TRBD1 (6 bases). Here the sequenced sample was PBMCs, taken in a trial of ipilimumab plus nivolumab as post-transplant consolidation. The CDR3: CASSLGGISYNEQFF. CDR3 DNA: TGTGCCAGCAGCTTAGGGGGAATTTCCTACAATGAGCAGTTCTTC.